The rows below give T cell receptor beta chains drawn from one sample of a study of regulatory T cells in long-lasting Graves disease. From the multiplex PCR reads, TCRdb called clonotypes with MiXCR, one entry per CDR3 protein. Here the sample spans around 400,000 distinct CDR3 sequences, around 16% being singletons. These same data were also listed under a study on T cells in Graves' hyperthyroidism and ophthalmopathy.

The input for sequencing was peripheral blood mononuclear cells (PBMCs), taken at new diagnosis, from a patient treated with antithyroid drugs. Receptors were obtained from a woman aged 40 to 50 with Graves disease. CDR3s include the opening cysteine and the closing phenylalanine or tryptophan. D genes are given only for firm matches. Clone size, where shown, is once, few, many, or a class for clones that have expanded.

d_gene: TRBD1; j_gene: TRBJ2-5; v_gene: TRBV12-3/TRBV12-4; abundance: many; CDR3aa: CASSLDRAETQYF; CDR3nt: TGTGCCAGCAGTCTCGACAGGGCTGAGACCCAGTACTTC
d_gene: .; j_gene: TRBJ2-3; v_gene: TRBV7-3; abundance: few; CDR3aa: CASSLGPGETDTQYF; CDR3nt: TGTGCCAGCAGCTTGGGGCCGGGAGAAACAGATACGCAGTATTTT
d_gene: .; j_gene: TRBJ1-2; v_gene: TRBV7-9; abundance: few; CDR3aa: CASSLASGRVNYGYTF; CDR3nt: TGTGCCAGCAGCTTAGCGTCAGGGAGGGTTAACTATGGCTACACCTTC
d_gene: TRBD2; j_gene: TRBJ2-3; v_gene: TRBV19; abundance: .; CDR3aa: CASSMGLAGATDTQYF; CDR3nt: TGTGCCAGTAGTATGGGGCTAGCGGGAGCCACAGATACGCAGTATTTT
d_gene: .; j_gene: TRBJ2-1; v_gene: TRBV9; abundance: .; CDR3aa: CASSVEAGGNEQFF; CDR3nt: TGTGCCAGCAGCGTAGAGGCGGGTGGCAATGAGCAGTTCTTC
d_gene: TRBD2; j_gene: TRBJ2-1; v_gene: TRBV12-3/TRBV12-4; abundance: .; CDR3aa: CASSKLAGGPNEQFF; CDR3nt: TGTGCCAGCAGTAAACTAGCGGGAGGGCCCAATGAGCAGTTCTTC
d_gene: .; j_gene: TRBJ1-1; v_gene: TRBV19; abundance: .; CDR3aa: CASSSTQKITEAFF; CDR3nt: TGTGCCAGTAGTTCCACACAAAAGATCACTGAAGCTTTCTTT
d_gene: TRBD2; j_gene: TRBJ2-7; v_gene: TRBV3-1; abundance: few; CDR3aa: CASSQGLGVASGRSGQYF; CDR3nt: TGTGCCAGCAGCCAAGGGCTGGGTGTGGCTAGCGGGAGATCGGGGCAGTACTTC
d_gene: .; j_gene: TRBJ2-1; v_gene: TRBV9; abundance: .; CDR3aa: CASSVDGNNYNEQFF; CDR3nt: TGTGCCAGCAGCGTAGACGGGAATAACTACAATGAGCAGTTCTTC
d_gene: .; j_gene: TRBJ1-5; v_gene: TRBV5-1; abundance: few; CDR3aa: CASSLGPGPDQPQHF; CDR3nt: TGCGCCAGCAGCTTGGGACCGGGCCCGGATCAGCCCCAGCATTTT
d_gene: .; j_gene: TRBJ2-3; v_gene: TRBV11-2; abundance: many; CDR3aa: CASSYPAGDTQYF; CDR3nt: TGTGCCAGCAGCTATCCAGCGGGAGATACGCAGTATTTT
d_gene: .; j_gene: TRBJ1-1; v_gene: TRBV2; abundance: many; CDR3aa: CASSARTSRNTEAFF; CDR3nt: TGTGCCAGCAGCGCAAGGACTAGCAGGAACACTGAAGCTTTCTTT
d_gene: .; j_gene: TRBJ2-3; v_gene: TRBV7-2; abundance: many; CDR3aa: CASSSRRAYTDTQYF; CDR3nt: TGTGCCAGCAGCTCACGCAGGGCATACACAGATACGCAGTATTTT
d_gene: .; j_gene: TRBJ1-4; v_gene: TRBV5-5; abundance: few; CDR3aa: CASSLWTNNEKLFF; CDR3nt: TGTGCCAGCAGCTTATGGACCAATAATGAAAAACTGTTTTTT
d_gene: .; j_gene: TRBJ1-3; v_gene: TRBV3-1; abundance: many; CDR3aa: CASSQAALKGSGNTIYF; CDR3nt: TGTGCCAGCAGCCAAGCGGCGTTGAAGGGGTCTGGAAACACCATATATTTT
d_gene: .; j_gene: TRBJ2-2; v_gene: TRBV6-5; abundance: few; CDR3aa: CASSFGQGGTGELFF; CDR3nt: TGTGCCAGCAGTTTTGGACAGGGAGGGACCGGGGAGCTGTTTTTT
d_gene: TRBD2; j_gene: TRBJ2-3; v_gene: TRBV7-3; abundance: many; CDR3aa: CASSPGRGADTQYF; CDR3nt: TGTGCCAGCAGCCCCGGACGGGGGGCAGATACGCAGTATTTT
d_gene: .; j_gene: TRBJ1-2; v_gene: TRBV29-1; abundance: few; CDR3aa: CSVLDRNYGYTF; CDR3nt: TGCAGCGTCCTAGACAGGAACTATGGCTACACCTTC
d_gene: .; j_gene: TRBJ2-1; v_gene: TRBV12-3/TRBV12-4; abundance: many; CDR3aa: CASSFGGARNEQFF; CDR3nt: TGTGCCAGCAGTTTTGGGGGAGCGCGAAATGAGCAGTTCTTC
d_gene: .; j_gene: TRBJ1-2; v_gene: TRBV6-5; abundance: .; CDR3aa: CASSYNGYGYTF; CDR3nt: TGTGCCAGCAGTTACAACGGCTATGGCTACACCTTC
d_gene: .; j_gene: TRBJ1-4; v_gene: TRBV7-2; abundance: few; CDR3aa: CASSSTTNEKLFF; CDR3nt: TGTGCCAGCAGCTCAACAACTAATGAAAAACTGTTTTTT
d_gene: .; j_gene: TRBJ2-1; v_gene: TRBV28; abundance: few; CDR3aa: CASSLWKTHRVSYNEQFF; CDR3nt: TGTGCCAGCAGTTTATGGAAGACCCACAGGGTTTCCTACAATGAGCAGTTCTTC
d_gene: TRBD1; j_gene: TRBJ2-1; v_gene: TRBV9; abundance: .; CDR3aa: CASSDAGTGVFYNEQFF; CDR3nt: TGTGCCAGCAGCGACGCCGGGACAGGGGTTTTCTACAATGAGCAGTTCTTC
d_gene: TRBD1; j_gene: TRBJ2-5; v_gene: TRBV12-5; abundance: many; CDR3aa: CASGLVLRDRAYGEETQYF; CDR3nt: TGTGCTAGTGGTTTGGTATTAAGGGACAGGGCCTACGGAGAAGAGACCCAGTACTTC
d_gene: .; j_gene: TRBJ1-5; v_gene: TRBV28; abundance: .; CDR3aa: CASNIDGANNQPQHF; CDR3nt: TGTGCCAGCAATATAGACGGTGCCAATAATCAGCCCCAGCATTTT
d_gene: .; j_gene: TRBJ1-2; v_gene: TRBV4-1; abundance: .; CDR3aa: CASSQDGGRGSLGGYTF; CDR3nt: TGCGCCAGCAGCCAAGATGGGGGTCGGGGATCCTTGGGTGGCTACACCTTC
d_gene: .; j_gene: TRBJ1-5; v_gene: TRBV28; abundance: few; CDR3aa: CASTWVVGANQPQHF; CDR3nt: TGTGCCAGCACCTGGGTGGTAGGGGCCAATCAGCCCCAGCATTTT
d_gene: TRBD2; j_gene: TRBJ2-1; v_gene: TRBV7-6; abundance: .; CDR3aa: CASSTPGTSGSRSYNEQFF; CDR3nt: TGTGCCAGCAGCACCCCCGGGACTAGCGGGAGCCGCTCCTACAATGAGCAGTTCTTC
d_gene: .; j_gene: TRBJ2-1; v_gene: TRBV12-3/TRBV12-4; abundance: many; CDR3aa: CASSPEVGTYNEQFF; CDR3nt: TGTGCCAGCAGCCCGGAGGTGGGAACCTACAATGAGCAGTTCTTC
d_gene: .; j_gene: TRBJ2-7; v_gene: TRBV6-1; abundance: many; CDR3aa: CASSHPWRGSYEQYF; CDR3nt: TGTGCCAGCAGTCACCCCTGGCGCGGCTCCTACGAGCAGTACTTC
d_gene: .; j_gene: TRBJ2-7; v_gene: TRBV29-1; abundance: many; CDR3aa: CSVAPGPSSYEQYF; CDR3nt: TGCAGCGTCGCCCCCGGGCCCTCCTCCTACGAGCAGTACTTC
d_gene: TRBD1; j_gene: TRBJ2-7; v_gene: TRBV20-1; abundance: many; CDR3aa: CSARGWDRGGESYEQYF; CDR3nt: TGCAGTGCCAGGGGTTGGGACAGGGGTGGGGAGTCCTACGAGCAGTACTTC
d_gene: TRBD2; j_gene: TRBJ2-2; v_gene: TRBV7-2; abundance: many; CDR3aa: CASSLNPGGTGELFF; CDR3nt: TGTGCCAGCAGCTTAAATCCGGGAGGGACCGGGGAGCTGTTTTTT
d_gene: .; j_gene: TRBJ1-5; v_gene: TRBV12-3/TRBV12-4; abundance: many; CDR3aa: CASSSGLGNQPQHF; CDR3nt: TGTGCCAGCAGTTCAGGGTTGGGCAATCAGCCCCAGCATTTT